The rows below give T cell receptor beta chains drawn from one sample of a study of blood T cells in healthy people across ages. TCRdb re-called the 5' RACE reads through MiXCR, storing one row per CDR3 protein. This repertoire shows hundreds of thousands of distinct CDR3 sequences, about three fifths found once; its top ten account for around 22%. The source material was blood. The receptors here all came from a man between 25 and 39 years old in good health. CDR3s include the opening cysteine and the closing phenylalanine or tryptophan. D genes are given only for firm matches. Clone size is given for some rows only: seen once, a few or many times, or a class if the clone is expanded.

size	V	D	J	CDR3	DNA
.	TRBV10-3	TRBD1	TRBJ2-1	CAINNRGPNEQFF	TGTGCCATCAACAACAGGGGCCCCAATGAGCAGTTCTTC
few	TRBV7-2	.	TRBJ1-2	CASSFNFRGYTF	TGTGCCAGCAGCTTTAATTTTCGGGGATACACCTTC
.	TRBV29-1	.	TRBJ2-5	CSSRQEETQYF	TGCAGCTCCAGACAGGAAGAGACCCAGTACTTC
.	TRBV10-2	.	TRBJ2-1	CASTLREGEQFF	TGCGCCAGCACCCTAAGAGAGGGTGAGCAGTTCTTC
.	TRBV5-1	.	TRBJ1-5	CASSLADSLGNQPQHF	TGCGCCAGCAGCTTGGCCGATTCTTTAGGCAATCAGCCCCAGCATTTT
few	TRBV4-2	.	TRBJ2-7	CASSQVRTEGSYEQYF	TGTGCCAGCAGCCAAGTCCGGACAGAAGGGTCCTACGAGCAGTACTTC
few	TRBV5-4	TRBD2	TRBJ2-7	CASSHGGATYEQYF	TGTGCCAGCAGCCACGGGGGGGCCACCTACGAGCAGTACTTC
once	TRBV21-1	.	TRBJ2-7	CARETYEQYF	TGTGCCAGAGAGACCTACGAGCAGTACTTC
.	TRBV15	.	TRBJ2-5	CATSGQGNHETQYF	TGTGCCACCAGCGGTCAGGGAAACCACGAGACCCAGTACTTC
once	TRBV4-3	TRBD1	TRBJ2-3	CASRMYEGQADTQYF	TGCGCCAGCAGGATGTATGAGGGACAGGCAGATACGCAGTATTTT
.	TRBV7-2	.	TRBJ1-1	CASSFRGRELTEAFF	TGTGCCAGCAGCTTCCGGGGCAGGGAGTTAACTGAAGCTTTCTTT
many	TRBV7-2	TRBD2	TRBJ2-7	CASSFKRGPYEQYF	TGTGCCAGCAGCTTTAAGCGGGGTCCCTACGAGCAGTACTTC
few	TRBV18	TRBD1	TRBJ1-1	CASSRDSNTEAFF	TGTGCCAGCTCAAGGGACAGCAACACTGAAGCTTTCTTT
few	TRBV7-6	TRBD1	TRBJ2-1	CASSFSGTGSHNEQFF	TGTGCCAGCAGCTTCAGCGGGACAGGGTCCCACAATGAGCAGTTCTTC
.	TRBV29-1	.	TRBJ2-7	CSVGEFAEQYF	TGCAGCGTTGGGGAGTTCGCCGAGCAGTACTTC
.	TRBV20-1	.	TRBJ1-2	CSARGGTYGYTF	TGCAGTGCCAGAGGTGGGACCTATGGCTACACCTTC
once	TRBV10-3	.	TRBJ2-1	CAISESGGSYNEQFF	TGTGCCATCAGTGAGTCTGGCGGCTCCTACAATGAGCAGTTCTTC
.	TRBV7-9	.	TRBJ1-1	CASSPGRGGAFF	TGTGCCAGCAGCCCGGGGAGGGGAGGGGCTTTCTTT
.	TRBV20-1	.	TRBJ2-4	CSAARVGRPAKNIQYF	TGCAGTGCCGCGAGGGTGGGTCGGCCAGCCAAAAACATTCAGTACTTC
.	TRBV2	.	TRBJ2-5	CASSEDSFGTQYF	TGTGCCAGCAGTGAAGATAGTTTTGGGACCCAGTACTTC